This entry features one T cell receptor (beta chain) sequence. Only a few counts were recorded for this clonotype. Its antigen is currently not known. Per-base qualities were not stored, and no clone one base away is much larger. From cysteine to phenylalanine, the CDR3 is 15 amino acids long. Of all the DNA, just the CDR3 is kept, 45 bases in frame from base 1. CDR1 and CDR2 are drawn from the germline V gene: SGHRS, YFSETQ. V is cut back by 4 bases and J by 7 bases, with 10 bases in the junction unmatched. This sample is drawn from a study of CD8 T cells in ankylosing spondylitis (dated by TCRdb to about 2017). General notes on the study: The study profiled T cell receptor beta repertoires in healthy donors and ankylosing spondylitis patients to find disease-linked TCR variants. The full study cohort comprised around 23 ankylosing spondylitis patients and 85 to 120 healthy donors. Peripheral blood was sampled, and synovial fluid was also collected from ankylosing spondylitis patients. Results the study describes overall, beyond this receptor: Some of the motif variants had been reported before in the synovial fluid and blood of reactive arthritis patients, a finding that suggests common disease-initiation mechanisms. The disease-linked clones were reported as significantly enriched in matched synovial fluid samples from ankylosing spondylitis patients. A TCR beta motif made up of roughly eight highly homologous amino acid variants appeared to be characteristic of blood from ankylosing spondylitis patients. The disease-linked clones had a CD8+ phenotype and were found at relatively low frequencies in peripheral blood.

The sequencing machine was an Illumina HiSeq 2500. Quantitative 5'-RACE with molecular barcodes was used to prepare TCR beta libraries. On the study's bioinformatics: Disease-linked TCR variants were identified with a new computational method built on a probabilistic model of VDJ rearrangement. The public reads were reprocessed in TCRdb via fastp at Q25 and MiXCR, keeping in-frame beta chains. Rows merge per CDR3 protein into single entries with the most common DNA and genes. The V and J calls reflect TCRdb's pipeline rather than the authors' work. Within this sample are under 950,000 distinct CDR3 sequences, with around 19% of them counted one time only. Together, the top ten hold around a fifth of the sample.

Specimen: blood, either unsorted or a sorted T cell fraction (not recorded which). The chain couples TRBV5-1 to TRBJ2-7, and 11 junctional nucleotides match TRBD2. The source of this sequence is a male donor with ankylosing spondylitis. This receptor carries the CDR3 CASSQTSGSSGEQYF. The DNA sequence is as follows: TGCGCCAGCAGCCAAACTAGCGGGAGCTCGGGGGAGCAGTACTTC.